The entry below describes one T cell receptor beta chain. Antigen unknown. This sample is part of a study of cytomegalovirus exposure and HLA in healthy donors. It was with 60 Vbeta and 13 Jbeta primers that the PCR ran. Libraries were prepared by immunoSEQ multiplex PCR; TCRdb keeps only in-frame clonotypes and omits some of them. The sample holds 90,000 or so clones; 70% to 85% are singletons and the top ten take about 3.8%. Study conclusions and caveats: An ancestry cluster, one associated with Asian ancestry, reportedly showed fewer N-insertions than the approximately 670-donor mean in a later analysis. Earlier analysis yielded a pattern in which most TCR beta V segments were productive about 87% or about 30% of the time. A few of the chains that were CMV-associated were confirmed in vitro to be specific for CMV antigens.

The CDR3 loop spans 21 amino acids. J lost 15 bases, V lost 4 bases, and 37 bases had no gene match. CDR1 SGHRS and CDR2 YFSETQ come from the germline V gene. The chain has TRBV5-1 and TRBJ2-1; TRBD1 agrees at 7 bases. The sequencing sample was made of PBMCs. The receptor's source is a man aged 50 or older in good health and CMV-seronegative. CDR3 sequence (DNA): TGCGCCAGCAGCCGGAGGACAGGAGCAATAACAATGAGCAGTTCCTACCAGCGTCGGTTCTTC. It yields the protein CASSRRTGAITMSSSYQRRFF.